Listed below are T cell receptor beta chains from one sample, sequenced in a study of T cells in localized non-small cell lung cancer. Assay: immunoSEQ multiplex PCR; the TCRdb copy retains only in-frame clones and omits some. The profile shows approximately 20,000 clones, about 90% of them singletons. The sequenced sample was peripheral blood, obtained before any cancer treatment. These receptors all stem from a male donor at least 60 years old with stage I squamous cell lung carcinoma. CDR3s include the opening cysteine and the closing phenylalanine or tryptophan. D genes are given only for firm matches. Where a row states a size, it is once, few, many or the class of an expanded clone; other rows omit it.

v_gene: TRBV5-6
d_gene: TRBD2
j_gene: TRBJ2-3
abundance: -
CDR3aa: CASSSHRTSGSTDTQYF
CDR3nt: TGTGCCAGCAGCTCACACCGGACTAGCGGGAGCACAGATACGCAGTATTTT

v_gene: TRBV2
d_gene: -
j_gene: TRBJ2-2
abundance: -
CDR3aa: CASRGEVGAWTGELFF
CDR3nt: TGTGCCAGCAGGGGGGAAGTTGGGGCATGGACCGGGGAGCTGTTTTTT

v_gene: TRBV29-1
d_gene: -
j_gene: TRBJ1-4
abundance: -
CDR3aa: CSVRTEGEKLFF
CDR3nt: TGCAGCGTAAGGACAGAGGGTGAAAAACTGTTTTTT

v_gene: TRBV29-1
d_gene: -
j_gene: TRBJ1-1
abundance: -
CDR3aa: CSGRGQREMNTEAFF
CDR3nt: TGCAGCGGCCGGGGGCAGAGAGAAATGAACACTGAAGCTTTCTTT

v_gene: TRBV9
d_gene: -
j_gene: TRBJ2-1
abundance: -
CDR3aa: CASSVTATYNEQFF
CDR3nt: TGTGCCAGCAGCGTGACAGCGACCTACAATGAGCAGTTCTTC

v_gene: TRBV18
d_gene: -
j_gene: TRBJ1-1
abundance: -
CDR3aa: CASSPPNGGETEAFF
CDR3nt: TGTGCCAGCTCACCACCGAATGGGGGAGAAACTGAAGCTTTCTTT

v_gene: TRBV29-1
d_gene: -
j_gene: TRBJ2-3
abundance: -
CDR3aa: CSVEEWKETSTDTQYF
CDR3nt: TGCAGCGTTGAAGAATGGAAAGAGACTAGCACAGATACGCAGTATTTT

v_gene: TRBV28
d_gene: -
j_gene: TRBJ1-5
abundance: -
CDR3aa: CASSPTGGQPQHF
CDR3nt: TGTGCCAGCAGTCCGACGGGAGGGCAGCCCCAGCATTTT

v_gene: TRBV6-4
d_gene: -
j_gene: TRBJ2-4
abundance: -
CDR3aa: CASSDLKRGDLAKNIQYF
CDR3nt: TGTGCCAGCAGTGACCTAAAGAGGGGGGACCTAGCCAAAAACATTCAGTACTTC

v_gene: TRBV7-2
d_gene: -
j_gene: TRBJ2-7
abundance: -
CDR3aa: CASSLDRVTGLEYF
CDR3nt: TGTGCCAGCAGCTTAGATCGGGTTACGGGGTTGGAGTACTTC

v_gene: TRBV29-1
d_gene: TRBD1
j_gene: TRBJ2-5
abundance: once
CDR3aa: CSVAGTGAETQYF
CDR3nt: TGCAGCGTTGCGGGGACAGGGGCAGAGACCCAGTACTTC

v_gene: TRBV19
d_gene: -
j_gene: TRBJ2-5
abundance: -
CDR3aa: CASSMRLQETQYF
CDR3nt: TGTGCCAGTAGTATGAGGCTTCAAGAGACCCAGTACTTC

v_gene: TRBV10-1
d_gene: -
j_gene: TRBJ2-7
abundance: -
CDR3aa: CASSPTGSYEQYF
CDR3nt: TGCGCCAGCAGCCCGACAGGCTCCTACGAGCAGTACTTC

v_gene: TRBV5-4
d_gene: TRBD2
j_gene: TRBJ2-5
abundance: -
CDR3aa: CASSFGGGDKTQYF
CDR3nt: TGTGCCAGCAGCTTCGGGGGGGGAGACAAGACCCAGTACTTC

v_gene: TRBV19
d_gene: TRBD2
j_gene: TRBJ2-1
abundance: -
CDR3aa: CASRVDGSSGSGNEQFF
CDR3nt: TGTGCCAGTAGGGTAGATGGGAGTAGCGGGAGTGGGAATGAGCAGTTCTTC

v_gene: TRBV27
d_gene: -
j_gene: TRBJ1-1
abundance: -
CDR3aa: CASSTDRGSSRDTEAFF
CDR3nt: TGTGCCAGCAGTACCGATCGGGGCTCATCGAGGGACACTGAAGCTTTCTTT

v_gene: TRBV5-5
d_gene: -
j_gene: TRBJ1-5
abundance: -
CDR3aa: CASSEGQGGSNQPQHF
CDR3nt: TGTGCCAGCAGCGAAGGTCAGGGCGGTAGCAATCAGCCCCAGCATTTT

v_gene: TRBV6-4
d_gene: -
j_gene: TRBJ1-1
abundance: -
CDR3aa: CASSVQNGPNTEAFF
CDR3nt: TGTGCCAGCAGTGTCCAAAACGGACCGAACACTGAAGCTTTCTTT

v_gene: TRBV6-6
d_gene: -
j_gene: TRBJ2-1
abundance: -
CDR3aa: CASTQLTALSYNEQFF
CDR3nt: TGTGCCAGCACCCAACTTACAGCTCTGTCCTACAATGAGCAGTTCTTC

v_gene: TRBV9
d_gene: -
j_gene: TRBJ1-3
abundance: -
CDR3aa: CASSVEGGMGNTIYF
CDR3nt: TGTGCCAGCAGCGTAGAAGGAGGGATGGGAAACACCATATATTTT

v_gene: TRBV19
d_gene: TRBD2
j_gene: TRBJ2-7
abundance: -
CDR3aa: CASSIERDPSYEQYF
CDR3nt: TGTGCCAGTAGTATCGAGCGGGACCCCTCCTACGAGCAGTACTTC

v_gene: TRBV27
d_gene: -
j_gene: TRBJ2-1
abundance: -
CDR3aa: CASRPGDYNEQFF
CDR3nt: TGTGCCAGCAGGCCAGGAGACTACAATGAGCAGTTCTTC

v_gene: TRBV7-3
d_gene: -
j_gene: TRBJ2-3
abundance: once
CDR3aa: CASSRAGGTTSTDTQYF
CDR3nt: TGTGCCAGCAGCCGGGCCGGGGGCACTACTAGCACAGATACGCAGTATTTT

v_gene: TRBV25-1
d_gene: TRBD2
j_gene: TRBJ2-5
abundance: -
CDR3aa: CASSGFLAGGLKETQYF
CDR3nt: TGTGCCAGCAGTGGATTTCTAGCGGGAGGGTTGAAAGAGACCCAGTACTTC

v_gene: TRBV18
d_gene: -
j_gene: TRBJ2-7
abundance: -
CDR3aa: CASSPLPRSYEQYF
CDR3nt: TGTGCCAGCTCACCCCTCCCACGGTCCTACGAGCAGTACTTC

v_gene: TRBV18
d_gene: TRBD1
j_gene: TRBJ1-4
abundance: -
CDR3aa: CASSPPQTGGEKLFF
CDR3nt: TGTGCCAGCTCACCACCGCAGACAGGGGGTGAAAAACTGTTTTTT

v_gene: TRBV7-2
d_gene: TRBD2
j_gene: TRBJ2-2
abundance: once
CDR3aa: CASSLALPGGRTGELFF
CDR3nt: TGTGCCAGCAGCTTAGCGCTACCGGGAGGGCGGACCGGGGAGCTGTTTTTT

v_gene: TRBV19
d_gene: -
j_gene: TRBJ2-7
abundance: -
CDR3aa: CASKKGTTSGSYEQYF
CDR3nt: TGTGCCAGTAAAAAGGGGACGACTAGTGGATCCTACGAGCAGTACTTC

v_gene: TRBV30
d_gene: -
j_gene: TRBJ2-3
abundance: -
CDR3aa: CAWSASADTQYF
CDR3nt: TGTGCCTGGAGTGCCTCAGCAGATACGCAGTATTTT

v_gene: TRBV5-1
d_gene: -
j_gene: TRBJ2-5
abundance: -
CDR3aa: CASSLWRGETQYF
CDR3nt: TGCGCCAGCAGCTTATGGAGAGGAGAGACCCAGTACTTC

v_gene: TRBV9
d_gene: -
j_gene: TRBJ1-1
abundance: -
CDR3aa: CASSPLQEAFF
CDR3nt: TGTGCCAGCAGCCCCCTCCAGGAAGCTTTCTTT

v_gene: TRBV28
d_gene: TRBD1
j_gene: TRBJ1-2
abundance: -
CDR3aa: CASSYAGQGFPNYGYTF
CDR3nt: TGTGCCAGCAGTTACGCGGGACAGGGGTTCCCTAACTATGGCTACACCTTC

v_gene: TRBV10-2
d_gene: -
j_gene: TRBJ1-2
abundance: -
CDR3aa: CASSESPVNGYTF
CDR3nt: TGCGCCAGCAGTGAGTCTCCGGTAAATGGCTACACCTTC

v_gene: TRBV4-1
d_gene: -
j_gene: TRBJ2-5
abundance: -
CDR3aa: CASSEEGLGETQYF
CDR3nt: TGCGCCAGCAGCGAAGAGGGTTTGGGAGAGACCCAGTACTTC

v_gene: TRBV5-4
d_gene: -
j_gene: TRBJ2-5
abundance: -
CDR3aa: CASSPDAGETQYF
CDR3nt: TGTGCCAGCAGCCCGGACGCGGGAGAGACCCAGTACTTC

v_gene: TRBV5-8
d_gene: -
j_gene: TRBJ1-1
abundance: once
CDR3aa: CASSFTGTNTEAFF
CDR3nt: TGTGCCAGCAGCTTCACAGGGACGAACACTGAAGCTTTCTTT

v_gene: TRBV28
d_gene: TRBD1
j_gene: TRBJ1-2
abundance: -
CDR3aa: CASSRRGLGYTF
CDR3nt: TGTGCCAGCAGTAGAAGGGGGCTCGGCTACACCTTC

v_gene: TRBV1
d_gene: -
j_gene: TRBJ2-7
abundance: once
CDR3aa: CTSSHHLGLAPYEQYF
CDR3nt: TGCACCAGCAGCCACCACCTGGGACTAGCGCCCTACGAGCAGTACTTC

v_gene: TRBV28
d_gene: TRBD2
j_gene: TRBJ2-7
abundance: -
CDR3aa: CASSSPGTSDAYEQYF
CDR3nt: TGTGCCAGCAGTTCCCCCGGGACTAGCGATGCCTACGAGCAGTACTTC

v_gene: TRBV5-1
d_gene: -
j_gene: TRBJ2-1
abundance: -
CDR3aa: CASSPRGQGAHNEQFF
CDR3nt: TGCGCCAGCAGCCCCCGCGGTCAGGGCGCCCACAATGAGCAGTTCTTC

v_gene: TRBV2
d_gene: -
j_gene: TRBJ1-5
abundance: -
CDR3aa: CASSSNSHNQPQHF
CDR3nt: TGTGCCAGCAGCAGTAACAGCCACAATCAGCCCCAGCATTTT

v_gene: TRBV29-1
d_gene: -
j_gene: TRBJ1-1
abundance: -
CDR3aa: CSAANQGPEAFF
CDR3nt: TGCAGCGCCGCGAACCAGGGCCCCGAAGCTTTCTTT